The 19 T cell receptor beta chains presented below share a single source sample, sequenced in a study of synovial regulatory T cells in juvenile arthritis. Study-wide results and caveats: Inflammation-associated Treg cells in blood had less TCR diversity than the remaining blood Treg cells.

The antigens of these receptors remain unknown. Sequencing was performed with immunoSEQ multiplex PCR; in TCRdb, only in-frame clones are kept and a portion is missing. The listing records about 1,000 clones. Sample: Treg cells from blood. The subset is: HLA-DR+ inflammation-associated blood Treg cells. The receptors were sampled from a donor aged 2-30 years with juvenile idiopathic arthritis.

This clone is labeled medium-sized based on frequency. The chain joins TRBV19 to TRBJ1-2; TCRdb selects TRBD1, and the lack of DNA leaves this call unchecked. The CDR3 covers 12 residues. The entry carries no DNA sequence. Looked up from germline, CDR1 is LNHDA and CDR2 is SQIVND (reference sequence). CDR3: CASSRQNYGYTF.

According to its frequency, this clone is medium-sized. The chain links TRBV19 to TRBJ2-7. The CDR3 extends over 13 amino acids. No DNA sequence was recorded. CDR1 is LNHDA, CDR2 SQIVND, per germline (reference sequence). CDR3 sequence reads: CASRTLNSYEQYF.

This clone is deemed medium-sized (0.01 to 0.1%) by its frequency. The V call is TRBV15, the J call TRBJ1-1. Per the germline V gene, CDR1 is LNHNV and CDR2 is YYDKDF (reference sequence). The CDR3 spans 14 residues. The nucleotide record is missing. The CDR3: CATSIPGVNTEAFF.

Judged by frequency, this clone is medium-sized. This chain links TRBV6-1 with TRBJ1-5. The CDR3 runs 11 residues. No DNA has been recorded. CDR1 and CDR2 (germline): MNHNS, SASEGT. CDR3 sequence reads: CASSVGQPQHF.

Its frequency marks this clone as large. The chain carries TRBV28 and TRBJ1-1. This CDR3 contains 10 residues. Only the protein is on record. Looked up from germline, CDR1 is MDHEN and CDR2 is SYDVKM. Here the CDR3 reads CVSGNTEAFF.

This clone is deemed medium-sized by its frequency. The chain couples TRBV5-4 to TRBJ1-4. Germline loops: CDR1 SGHNT, CDR2 YYREEE (reference sequence). The CDR3 runs 15 residues. The nucleotide record is missing. CDR3: CASSLGGRKGEKLFF.

By frequency, this clone registers large. This chain uses TRBV9 with TRBJ1-6; the D call of TRBD1 rests on TCRdb alone, since no DNA is present to check it. Germline V CDR1 and CDR2: SGDLS, YYNGEE. This CDR3 is 14 amino acids long. No DNA accompanies this entry. CDR3 loop: CASTRDTSNSPLHF.

By frequency, this clone is medium-sized. The chain couples TRBV11-2 to TRBJ1-1. Germline V lookup: CDR1 SGHAT, CDR2 FQNNGV. CDR3 length: 14 residues. No DNA is given. CDR3 loop: CASRRGGHNTEAFF. Filled out from reference TRBV11-2 and TRBJ1-1, the complete variable domain reads EAGVAQSPRYKIIEKRQSVAFWCNPISGHATLYWYQQILGQGPKLLIQFQNNGVVDDSQLPKDRFSAERLKGVDSTLKIQPAKLEDSAVYLCASRRGGHNTEAFFGQGTRLTVV.

In terms of frequency, this clone is medium-sized. This chain uses TRBV10-3 with TRBJ2-5; checking the TCRdb D call of TRBD2 is not possible without DNA. Germline V gene sequence: CDR1 ENHRY, CDR2 SYGVKD. There are 14 residues in the CDR3. Only the protein sequence is given. The CDR3: CAISERELEETQYF.

This clone is called medium-sized based on its frequency. The chain employs TRBV6-1 and TRBJ1-5. The CDR3 loop spans 11 amino acids. No DNA was logged. Germline V gene data show CDR1 as MNHNS and CDR2 as SASEGT. The chain's CDR3 is CASSEIQPQHF.

In terms of frequency, this clone is medium-sized. The chain is built from TRBV2 and TRBJ2-3; checking the TCRdb D call of TRBD2 is not possible without DNA. CDR3 length: 14 amino acids. The nucleotide record is missing. Germline-derived CDR1 and CDR2 are SNHLY and FYNNEI. The CDR3: CASSPTAAPDTQYF.

This clone is identified as large from frequency. CDR3 region: CASSQGLPSYEQYF. The chain uses TRBV4-1 and TRBJ2-7; without DNA, the TCRdb call of TRBD2 cannot be checked. The CDR3 has 14 amino acids. The nucleotide record is missing. Germline V gene data show CDR1 as MGHRA and CDR2 as YSYEKL.

Judged by frequency, this clone is medium-sized. The rearrangement joins TRBV11-2 to TRBJ2-2; TCRdb outputs TRBD1, but without DNA this stays unchecked. This CDR3 has 16 amino acids. The coding DNA is unavailable. Germline-derived CDR1 and CDR2 are SGHAT and FQNNGV. The chain's CDR3 is CASSLVRQGSTGELFF.

In terms of frequency, this clone is medium-sized. The rearrangement joins TRBV9 to TRBJ2-5; the TCRdb D gene call, TRBD2, has no DNA to confirm it. Germline-derived CDR1 and CDR2 are SGDLS and YYNGEE. This CDR3 is built from 15 residues. The DNA is unrecorded. This CDR3 is CASSATSGSTETQYF.

By frequency, this clone registers medium-sized. The rearrangement uses TRBV25-1 and TRBJ1-3. The CDR3 consists of 14 residues. The coding DNA is unavailable. Per the germline V gene, CDR1 is MGHDK and CDR2 is SYGVNS. The CDR3 here is CASSDKRVGNTIYF.

Considering frequency, this clone is medium-sized. The genes are TRBV5-4 and TRBJ2-5. Per the germline V gene, CDR1 is SGHNT and CDR2 is YYREEE (reference sequence). The CDR3 extends over 15 amino acids. DNA is not on record. The CDR3 region is CASSLMVGNKETQYF.

This clone is medium-sized (0.01 to 0.1%) by frequency. V gene TRBV5-1 combines with J gene TRBJ1-2. The length of the CDR3 is 14 residues. The protein alone is recorded here. Germline V gene sequence: CDR1 SGHRS, CDR2 YFSETQ. This chain's CDR3 is CASSQGEGWSGYTF. The full variable domain, rest sourced from reference TRBV5-1 and TRBJ1-2, is KAGVTQTPRYLIKTRGQQVTLSCSPISGHRSVSWYQQTPGQGLQFLFEYFSETQRNKGNFPGRFSGRQFSNSRSEMNVSTLELGDSALYLCASSQGEGWSGYTFGSGTRLTVV.

Measured by frequency, this clone is large. The V call is TRBV7-8, the J call TRBJ2-2. The germline V gene has CDR1 SGHVS and CDR2 FQNEAQ. This CDR3 is built from 12 residues. No nucleotide data were recorded. The CDR3 loop is CASSLDTGELFF.

This clone is identified as medium-sized (0.01 to 0.1%) from frequency. V usage is TRBV9 and J usage is TRBJ2-5; lacking DNA, the TRBD1 call made by TCRdb goes unchecked. This CDR3 contains 15 residues. No DNA sequence is on record. Germline V CDR1 and CDR2: SGDLS, YYNGEE. The CDR3 is CASSAVQGQGETQYF.